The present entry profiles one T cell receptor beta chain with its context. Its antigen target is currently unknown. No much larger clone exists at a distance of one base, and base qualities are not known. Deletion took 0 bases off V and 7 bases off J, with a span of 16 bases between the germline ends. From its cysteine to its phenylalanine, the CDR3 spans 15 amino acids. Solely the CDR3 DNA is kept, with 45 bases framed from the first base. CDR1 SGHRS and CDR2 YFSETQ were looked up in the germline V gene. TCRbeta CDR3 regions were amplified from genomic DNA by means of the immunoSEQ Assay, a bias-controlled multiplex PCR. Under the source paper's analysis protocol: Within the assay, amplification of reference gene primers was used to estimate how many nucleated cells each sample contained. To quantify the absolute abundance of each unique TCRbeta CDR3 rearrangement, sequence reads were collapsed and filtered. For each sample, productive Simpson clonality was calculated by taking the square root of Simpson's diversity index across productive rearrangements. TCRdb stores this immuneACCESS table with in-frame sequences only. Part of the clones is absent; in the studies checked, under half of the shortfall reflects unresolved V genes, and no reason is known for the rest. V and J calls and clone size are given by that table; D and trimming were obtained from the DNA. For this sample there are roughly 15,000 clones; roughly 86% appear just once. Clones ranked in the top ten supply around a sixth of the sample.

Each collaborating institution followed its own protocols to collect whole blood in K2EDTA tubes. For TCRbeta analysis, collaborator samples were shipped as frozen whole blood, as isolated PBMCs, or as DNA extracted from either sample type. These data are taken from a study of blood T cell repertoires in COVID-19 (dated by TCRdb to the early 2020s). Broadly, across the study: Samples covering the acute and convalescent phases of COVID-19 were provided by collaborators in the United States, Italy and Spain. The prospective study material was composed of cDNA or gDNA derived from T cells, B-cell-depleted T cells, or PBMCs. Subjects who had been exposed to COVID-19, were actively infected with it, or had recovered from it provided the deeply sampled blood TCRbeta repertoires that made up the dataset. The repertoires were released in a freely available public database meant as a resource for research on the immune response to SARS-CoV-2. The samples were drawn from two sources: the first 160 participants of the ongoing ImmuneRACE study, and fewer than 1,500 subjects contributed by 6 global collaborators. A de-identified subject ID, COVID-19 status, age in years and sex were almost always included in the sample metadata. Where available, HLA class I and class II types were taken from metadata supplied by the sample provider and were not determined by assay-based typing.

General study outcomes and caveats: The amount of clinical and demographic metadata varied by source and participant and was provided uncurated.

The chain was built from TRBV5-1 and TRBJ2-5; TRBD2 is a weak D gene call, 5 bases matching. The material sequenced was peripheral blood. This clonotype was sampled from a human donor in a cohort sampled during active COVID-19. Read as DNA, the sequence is TGCGCCAGCAGCTTGGCCCGGACTTTCAGAGGGACCCAGTACTTC. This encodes CASSLARTFRGTQYF.